The 15 T cell receptor beta chains in this list originate from one sample, sequenced in a study of blood T cell repertoires in COVID-19. Method: immunoSEQ multiplex PCR; TCRdb's copy keeps in-frame clones and lacks some. The repertoire includes approximately 100,000 clones, around nine tenths of them detected once, and under 13% sits in the top ten. The sample taken for sequencing was peripheral blood. The origin of the receptors is a man aged 45-60 years with acute or convalescent COVID-19.

The chain combines TRBV5-4 with TRBJ1-1; possible D gene TRBD1, 6 bases. The CDR3 contains 16 residues. Germline V gene data show CDR1 as SGHNT and CDR2 as YYREEE (reference sequence). Deletions cut 4 bases from V and 3 bases from J, with 19 bases between. The CDR3: CASSTGQPGPDTEAFF. The CDR3 DNA reads TGTGCCAGCAGCACCGGACAGCCGGGCCCGGACACTGAAGCTTTCTTT.

The rearrangement links TRBV10-2 to TRBJ1-1; D ambiguous. Per germline, CDR1 WSHSY and CDR2 SAAADI. Trimming pared 2 bases from V and 0 bases from J, leaving 16 bases between. CDR3 length: 17 amino acids. The CDR3 loop reads CASSERGPISMNTEAFF. CDR3 nucleotide sequence: TGCGCCAGCAGTGAGCGGGGTCCGATTTCTATGAACACTGAAGCTTTCTTT.

The chain combines TRBV19 with TRBJ1-1; possible D gene TRBD1, 5 bases. Trimming removed 6 bases from V and 4 bases from J, with 15 bases in between. CDR1 and CDR2 from the germline V gene are LNHDA and SQIVND (reference sequence). The CDR3 covers 14 residues. The CDR3 here is CASSSQVGGTEAFF. The CDR3 nucleotides read TGTGCCAGTAGCTCTCAGGTGGGGGGCACTGAAGCTTTCTTT. Based on the CDR3 plus reference TRBV19 and TRBJ1-1, the full variable domain is DGGITQSPKYLFRKEGQNVTLSCEQNLNHDAMYWYRQDPGQGLRLIYYSQIVNDFQKGDIAEGYSVSREKKESFPLTVTSAQKNPTAFYLCASSSQVGGTEAFFGQGTRLTVV.

This clone showed up just once. The CDR3 spells CASSPLTPDRGQTEAFF. CDR3 coding DNA: TGTGCCAGCTCACCTCTTACCCCGGACAGGGGGCAGACTGAAGCTTTCTTT. V usage is TRBV18 and J usage is TRBJ1-1; 11 bases are a match to TRBD1. This CDR3 region has 17 residues. The J segment lost 5 bases and the V segment lost 3 bases, leaving 11 bases of the junction unmatched. Germline-derived CDR1 and CDR2 are KGHSH and LQKENI.

This clone appeared a few times. The chain carries TRBV27 and TRBJ2-7; TRBD2 aligns across 9 bases. The V gene's germline CDR1 is MNHEY and CDR2 SMNVEV (reference sequence). There are 17 residues in the CDR3. The trim removed 3 bases at V and 3 bases at J, leaving 12 bases unmatched. Here the CDR3 DNA reads TGTGCCAGCAGTTTCGCCGATAGCGGGAGTGGTAACTACGAGCAGTACTTC. It encodes CASSFADSGSGNYEQYF.

The chain combines TRBV6-5 with TRBJ1-2; the D is unclear. Trimming shortened V by 5 bases and J by 5 bases, and 12 bases separated the two germline ends. The V gene's germline CDR1 is MNHEY and CDR2 SVGAGI. CDR3 size: 13 residues. CDR3 protein: CASSLTGYYGYTF. DNA for the CDR3: TGTGCCAGCAGTCTAACGGGGTATTATGGCTACACCTTC.

The chain employs TRBV2 and TRBJ2-3; D is perhaps TRBD2 (6 bases). V was pared by 8 bases and J by 3 bases, with 15 bases between. This CDR3 has 14 amino acids. CDR1 is SNHLY, CDR2 FYNNEI, per germline. As DNA, the CDR3 is TGTGCCAGCCGGTTAGCGGCAGCAACAGATACGCAGTATTTT. The encoded protein is CASRLAAATDTQYF.

This clone was seen only a few times. The CDR3 loop reads CASSGWGAANEKLFF. The CDR3 nucleotides read TGTGCCAGCAGTGGTTGGGGCGCCGCTAATGAAAAACTGTTTTTT. The chain is built from TRBV5-5 and TRBJ1-4; the D gene is possibly TRBD1 (5 bases). Germline V lookup: CDR1 SGHKS, CDR2 YYEKEE (reference sequence). Trimming left V 5 bases short and J 3 bases short, with 14 bases between. The CDR3 is made up of 15 amino acids.

The chain recombines TRBV11-2 with TRBJ2-7; 10 bases align to TRBD1. This CDR3 spans 17 amino acids. From germline, CDR1 is SGHAT and CDR2 FQNNGV. The J segment lost 0 bases and the V segment lost 5 bases, leaving 10 bases of the junction unmatched. Here the CDR3 reads CASSPTPGQGSSYEQYF. Written as DNA, the CDR3 is TGTGCCAGCAGCCCAACGCCGGGACAGGGGAGCTCCTACGAGCAGTACTTC.

This chain connects TRBV29-1 to TRBJ1-2, with TRBD1 as a possible D gene (6 bases). The V gene lost 5 bases and the J gene lost 8 bases, with 18 bases spanning the gap. The CDR3 is made up of 13 amino acids. CDR1 and CDR2 (germline): SQVTM, ANQGSEA. For the CDR3, the DNA is TGCAGCGTTCAAACAGGGAGCGTTCAGGGCTACACCTTC. The encoded protein is CSVQTGSVQGYTF.

This chain connects TRBV7-8 to TRBJ1-1, with a possible D match to TRBD1 (6 bases). Trimming cost V 1 base and J 2 bases, with 11 bases left between them. The CDR3 runs 15 residues. Germline CDR1 and CDR2: SGHVS and FQNEAQ. In DNA form, the CDR3 reads TGTGCCAGCAGCTTAGATGGGACAATTAACACTGAAGCTTTCTTT. Its protein is CASSLDGTINTEAFF.

The chain is built from TRBV6-4 and TRBJ2-3; TRBD2 aligns across 9 bases. Germline CDR1 reads MRHNA; CDR2 reads SNTAGT. There are 17 residues in the CDR3. The junction had 14 bases not matched to a gene; V was cut back by 4 bases and J by 6 bases. The CDR3 bases are TGTGCCAGCAGTGTTGGTAGCGGGAGCCCCTCCAGGGATACGCAGTATTTT. It codes for CASSVGSGSPSRDTQYF.

The CDR3 loop is CASSDLGGRQFF. The CDR3 DNA reads as TGTGCCAGCAGTGACCTAGGTGGGAGGCAGTTCTTC. The rearrangement uses TRBV6-4 and TRBJ2-1; D possibly corresponds to TRBD2 (5 bases). This CDR3 has 12 residues. Between the trimmed V and J ends, which lost 2 bases and 12 bases, there was a span of 11 bases. Germline CDR1 is MRHNA and CDR2 is SNTAGT.

This rearrangement joins TRBV7-3 to TRBJ2-5; the match to TRBD2 covers 8 bases. CDR3 length: 15 amino acids. CDR1 and CDR2 (germline): SGHTA, FQGTGA. The V and J ends lost 5 bases and 3 bases, in that order; junction bases with no gene match: 8. The CDR3 reads CASSRGGLAEETQYF. The CDR3 coding sequence is TGTGCCAGCAGCCGAGGCGGACTAGCAGAAGAGACCCAGTACTTC.

V is TRBV19 and J is TRBJ1-1; no reliable D call. V lost 5 bases and J 3 bases, leaving 10 bases between the germline ends. This CDR3 is 13 amino acids long. Looked up from germline, CDR1 is LNHDA and CDR2 is SQIVND (reference sequence). The CDR3 protein is CASSLRLDTEAFF. CDR3 sequence (DNA): TGTGCCAGTAGTCTGAGGCTCGACACTGAAGCTTTCTTT.